This TCR beta chain emerged from a study of blood T cell repertoires in COVID-19. Study as a whole: Sites in the United States, Italy and Spain provided acute and convalescent COVID-19 samples. Sources were T cells, B-cell-depleted T cells, or PBMCs; the material itself was cDNA or gDNA.

Per the original methods: Estimated nucleated cell counts came from reference gene primer amplification. Assay: immunoSEQ multiplex PCR; the TCRdb copy retains only in-frame clones and omits some. D and trimming were read from the DNA, whereas the V and J calls and clone size are those reported in that table. The table has 60,000 to 75,000 clones, about 86% seen once. Trimming took 5 bases from V and 2 from J, leaving 15 bases between them. The germline CDR1 and CDR2 sequences are MDHEN and SYDVKM. This CDR3 spans 15 amino acids. This chain uses TRBV28 with TRBJ1-2, with D maybe TRBD1 (6 bases). The material sequenced was peripheral blood. The receptor was derived from a human donor in a cohort sampled during active COVID-19. CDR3 bases: TGTGCCAGCAGTCCTAGGGGGGGACTCAACTATGGCTACACCTTC. It specifies CASSPRGGLNYGYTF.